This TCR beta chain originates from a study of T cell changes during pregnancy in multiple sclerosis. Germline-derived CDR1 and CDR2 are MNHNS and SASEGT. V was clipped by 6 bases and J by 5 bases; unmatched bases: 5. The CDR3 consists of 14 residues. Clones were read by immunoSEQ multiplex PCR, and TCRdb kept only the in-frame ones, dropping some. The sample has 25,000 to 30,000 clones, 75% to 90% seen once. V gene TRBV6-1 combines with J gene TRBJ2-7, with TRBD2 identical over 12 bases. The source is a female donor in good health, enrolled as a control in a pregnancy study. The sample was CD4+ T cells from peripheral blood mononuclear cells, taken in the first trimester of pregnancy. The CDR3 coding sequence is TGTGCCAGCAGGTTTACTAGCGGGGGGAACGAGCAGTACTTC. It codes for CASRFTSGGNEQYF.